Listed below are T cell receptor beta chains from one sample, sequenced in a study of CD8+ T cells in alopecia areata. Method: immunoSEQ multiplex PCR; TCRdb's copy keeps in-frame clones and lacks some. Of more than 200,000 clones listed, roughly two thirds were seen once; the top ten hold 1% to 1.5%. The specimen comprised CD4+ T cells sorted from blood, sampled at week 0. Receptors were obtained from a human donor with alopecia areata. The CDR3 runs from the conserved cysteine through the conserved F or W.

j_gene	v_gene	CDR3aa
TRBJ2-3	TRBV30	CAWSKVLAGPDTQYF
TRBJ2-1	TRBV7-8	CASIPRSGGYNEQFF
TRBJ2-7	TRBV27	CASSFRGGYTYEQYF
TRBJ2-1	TRBV11-1	CASLGPGNEQFF
TRBJ2-5	TRBV5-4	CASSLKVTSGGAVETQYF
TRBJ2-3	TRBV5-1	CASSLGTLQGGADTQYF
TRBJ2-1	TRBV5-1	CASSSTDNEQFF
TRBJ2-7	TRBV29-1	CSVGTSANSYEQYF
TRBJ1-5	TRBV30	CAWSGTGDQPQHF
TRBJ2-5	TRBV19	CASSLIAGTETQYF
TRBJ2-1	TRBV5-1	CASKTFGTGDYNEQFF
TRBJ1-5	TRBV9	CASSVAGLWPQHF
TRBJ2-5	TRBV2	CASTVAGLYETQYF
TRBJ2-5	TRBV2	CASSEVLGGETQYF